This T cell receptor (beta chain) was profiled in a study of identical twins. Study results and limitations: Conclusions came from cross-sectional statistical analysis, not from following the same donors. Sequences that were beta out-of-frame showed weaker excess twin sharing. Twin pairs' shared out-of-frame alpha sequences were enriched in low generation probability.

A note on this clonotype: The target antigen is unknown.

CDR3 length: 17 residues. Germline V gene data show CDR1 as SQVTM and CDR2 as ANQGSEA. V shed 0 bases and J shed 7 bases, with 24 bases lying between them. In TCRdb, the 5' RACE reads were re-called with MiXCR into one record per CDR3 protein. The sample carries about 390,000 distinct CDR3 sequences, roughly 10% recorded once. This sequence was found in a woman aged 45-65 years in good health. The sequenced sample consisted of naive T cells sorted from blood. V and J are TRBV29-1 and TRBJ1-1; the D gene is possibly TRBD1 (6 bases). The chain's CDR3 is CSVEDLGGRMIGGEAFF. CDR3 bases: TGCAGCGTTGAAGACCTCGGGGGCCGCATGATCGGAGGTGAAGCTTTCTTT.